This TCR beta chain emerged from a study of CD8 T cells in Susac syndrome. The CDR3 consists of 14 residues. Deletions cut 6 bases from V and 8 bases from J, with 19 bases between. CDR1 and CDR2 (germline): MNHNY, SVGAGI (reference sequence). The RNA, about 0.5 to 1 ug, was put through reverse transcription using random hexamers. MiXCR, applied by TCRdb to the immunoSEQ multiplex PCR reads, yields one record per CDR3 protein. The data contain 110,000 or so distinct CDR3 sequences, around 92% of them singletons. The sequenced sample was CD4+ T cells from PBMCs. This sequence originates from a human donor with multiple sclerosis. The V and J genes are TRBV6-6 and TRBJ1-2; maybe TRBD1 (6 bases). The CDR3 loop reads CASSPRDITRGYTF. The CDR3 DNA reads TGTGCCAGCAGCCCCCGGGACATTACGAGGGGCTACACCTTC.